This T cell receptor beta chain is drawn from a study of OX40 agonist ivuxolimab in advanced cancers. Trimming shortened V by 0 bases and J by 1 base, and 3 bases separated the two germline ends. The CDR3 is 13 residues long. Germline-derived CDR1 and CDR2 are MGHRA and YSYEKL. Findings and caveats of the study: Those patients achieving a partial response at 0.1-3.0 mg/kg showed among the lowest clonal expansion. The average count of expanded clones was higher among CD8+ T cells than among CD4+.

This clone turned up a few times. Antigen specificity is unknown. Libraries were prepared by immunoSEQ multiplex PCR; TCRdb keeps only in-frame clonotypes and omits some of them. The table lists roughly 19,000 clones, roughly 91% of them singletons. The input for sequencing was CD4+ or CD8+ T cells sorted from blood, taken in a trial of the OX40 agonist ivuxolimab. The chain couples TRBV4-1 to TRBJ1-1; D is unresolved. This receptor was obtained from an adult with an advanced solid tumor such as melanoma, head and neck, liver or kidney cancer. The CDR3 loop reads CASSQEWNTEAFF. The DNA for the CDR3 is TGCGCCAGCAGCCAAGAGTGGAACACTGAAGCTTTCTTT.